Below are 12 T cell receptor beta chains sequenced from a single sample in a study of blood T cells in healthy people across ages. Combining a sample-barcoded 5' primer with a J-beta primer mix, a second PCR ran for 7 to 11 cycles. MiXCR was run by TCRdb on the 5' RACE reads, yielding one entry per CDR3 protein. The repertoire holds 600,000 to 1,000,000 distinct CDR3 sequences, with roughly 60% as singletons. Sequenced sample: blood. The receptors stem from a man younger than 40 in good health.

The chain joins TRBV2 to TRBJ2-4; D possibly matches TRBD1 or TRBD2 (5 bases each). V shed 6 bases and J shed 3 bases, with 15 bases lying between them. Germline CDR1 reads SNHLY; CDR2 reads FYNNEI. The length of the CDR3 is 15 residues. The CDR3 DNA sequence: TGTGCCAGCAGGCAGGGTCTACTAGTCAAAAACATTCAGTACTTC. Protein: CASRQGLLVKNIQYF.

The sample holds a few counts of this clonotype. This chain connects TRBV11-3 to TRBJ1-1, with TRBD1 identical over 7 bases. The CDR3 consists of 15 residues. Germline-derived CDR1 and CDR2 are SGHNT and YENEEA. V shed 1 base, J shed 0 bases, and the junction held 2 bases outside the gene matches. The CDR3 sequence is CASSLGGQLNTEAFF. CDR3 in DNA: TGTGCCAGCAGCTTAGGGGGACAGCTGAACACTGAAGCTTTCTTT.

This clonotype was observed a handful of times. The chain links TRBV27 to TRBJ2-4, with no clear D. Germline values: CDR1 MNHEY, CDR2 SMNVEV (reference sequence). There are 16 residues in the CDR3. Deletions cut 2 bases from V and 3 bases from J, with 14 bases between. For the CDR3, the DNA is TGTGCCAGCAGTTTAAAGCCAGGCCTAGGCAAAAACATTCAGTACTTC. This gives the protein CASSLKPGLGKNIQYF.

The chain recombines TRBV6-5 with TRBJ2-1; a possible D gene is TRBD2 (6 bases). This CDR3 region has 16 residues. The ends were cut back, 6 bases at V and 2 bases at J, with 17 bases in the middle. Germline V lookup: CDR1 MNHEY, CDR2 SVGAGI. The DNA of the CDR3 is TGTGCCAGCAGCGGTCCCGGGACTCCAACCTACAATGAGCAGTTCTTC. Translated, it gives CASSGPGTPTYNEQFF.

J is TRBJ1-1 and V is TRBV9; 7 nucleotides line up with TRBD1. V was pared by 3 bases and J by 4 bases, with 3 bases of the junction left unmatched. Germline loops: CDR1 SGDLS, CDR2 YYNGEE. This CDR3 is built from 13 residues. CDR3 region: CASSAGQATEAFF. The CDR3 coding sequence is TGTGCCAGCAGCGCAGGACAGGCCACTGAAGCTTTCTTT.

The gene calls are TRBV7-9 and TRBJ2-7; 9 nucleotides align to TRBD1. The CDR3 runs 14 residues. With 6 bases clipped from V and 2 bases from J, the junction kept 5 bases outside the gene matches. In germline, CDR1 is SEHNR, CDR2 FQNEAQ (reference sequence). The CDR3 nucleotides are TGTGCCAGCAGGGAGACAGGGGGACCCTACGAGCAGTACTTC. Translating gives CASRETGGPYEQYF.

V gene TRBV7-2 combines with J gene TRBJ2-7; 11 bases line up with TRBD2. Germline lookup yields CDR1 SGHTA and CDR2 FQGNSA. This CDR3 is built from 15 residues. The V gene end was trimmed by 6 bases and the J gene end by 3 bases; junction bases not matched to a gene: 7. The CDR3 DNA sequence: TGTGCCAGCAGTTTACTCGGGACTAGCGGCTACGAGCAGTACTTC. Amino acids: CASSLLGTSGYEQYF.

This clonotype was picked up a small number of times. The genes are TRBV10-3 and TRBJ1-2; 9 positions agree with TRBD1. CDR1 and CDR2 from the germline V gene are ENHRY and SYGVKD. The CDR3 spans 14 residues. V lost 4 bases to trimming and J lost 9 bases; unmatched junction nucleotides: 9. The CDR3, as DNA: TGTGCCATCAGTGGGGGACAGGGAGAGGGTCGCTACACCTTC. It is translated as CAISGGQGEGRYTF.

The chain joins TRBV20-1 to TRBJ2-5; TRBD2 matches 12 bases. The germline V gene has CDR1 DFQATT and CDR2 SNEGSKA (reference sequence). The V gene end was trimmed by 2 bases and the J gene end by 1 base; junction bases not matched to a gene: 8. The CDR3 has 17 amino acids. DNA of the CDR3: TGCAGTGCTAGATCCGGACTAGCGGGACACTTCCAAGAGACCCAGTACTTC. Encoded protein: CSARSGLAGHFQETQYF.

The V call is TRBV20-1, the J call TRBJ2-1, with 8 bases fitting TRBD2. After removal of 6 bases from V and 8 bases from J, the junction contained 9 bases not matched to a gene. Germline CDR1 is DFQATT and CDR2 is SNEGSKA (reference sequence). The CDR3 spans 13 residues. CDR3 sequence: CSAPGRGVDEQFF. The CDR3, as DNA: TGCAGTGCCCCCGGGCGGGGGGTGGATGAGCAGTTCTTC.

The V gene is TRBV5-1, the J gene TRBJ2-1, with 7 bases matching TRBD1. The end of the DNA fits TRBJ2-7 better, so the J call may be wrong. This CDR3 region has 15 residues. Germline values: CDR1 SGHRS, CDR2 YFSETQ. Written as DNA, the CDR3 is TGCGCCAGCAGCCCGGGACAGAGCTCCTACAATGAGCAGTACTTC. Its protein is CASSPGQSSYNEQYF.

This clonotype was seen a few times. The chain has TRBV29-1 and TRBJ2-5; 8 bases line up with TRBD2. Germline loops: CDR1 SQVTM, CDR2 ANQGSEA. V shed 4 bases and J 3 bases; nucleotides not matched to a gene: 4. The CDR3 spans 13 residues. The chain's CDR3 is CSVAGGPEETQYF. The CDR3, as DNA: TGCAGCGTTGCGGGAGGGCCGGAAGAGACCCAGTACTTC. Looking up the rest from reference TRBV29-1 and TRBJ2-5 gives the full variable domain: SAVISQKPSRDICQRGTSLTIQCQVDSQVTMMFWYRQQPGQSLTLIATANQGSEATYESGFVIDKFPISRPNLTFSTLTVSNMSPEDSSIYLCSVAGGPEETQYFGPGTRLLVL.